These T cell receptor beta chains were read from a single sample in a study of blood T cell repertoires in COVID-19. Method: immunoSEQ multiplex PCR; TCRdb's copy keeps in-frame clones and lacks some. The table lists about 97,000 clones, 70% to 90% of them singletons, with approximately 2% in the top ten. Input material: peripheral blood. The receptors originated from a man aged 50 or older with active COVID-19. The conserved cysteine and the conserved F or W are not part of the CDR3 here. Expanded clones are given a class, and other clones once, few, many or no size at all.

TRBJ2-1 | - | TRBV9 | ASSPSGSSSYNEQF
TRBJ2-3 | once | TRBV19 | ASSSLAKYTDTQY
TRBJ2-2 | - | TRBV4-1 | ASSQDPAGGGTGELF
TRBJ2-3 | - | TRBV3-1/TRBV3-2 | ASSHGTGGFTDTQY
TRBJ2-5 | - | TRBV14 | ASSQVSGTVRETQY
TRBJ2-2 | - | TRBV6-5 | ASSYGGASGELF
TRBJ2-7 | - | TRBV11-2 | ASSRVSNYEQY
TRBJ2-5 | - | TRBV11-2 | ASSLAHGEGETQY
TRBJ1-2 | - | TRBV5-1 | ASSSTGDYGYT
TRBJ1-2 | - | TRBV3-1/TRBV3-2 | ASSQEVNSGYT
TRBJ2-7 | - | TRBV5-1 | ASSLDRQAYEQY
TRBJ2-5 | - | TRBV30 | AWNRGSPETQY
TRBJ1-5 | - | TRBV7-2 | ASSVTGGYQPQH
TRBJ1-5 | - | TRBV10-3 | AISDNQGRGQPQH
TRBJ2-5 | - | TRBV2 | ASRKNRVGEETQY
TRBJ2-5 | - | TRBV10-1 | ASSPGLAAETQY
TRBJ2-1 | - | TRBV19 | ASSRITGGLKNEQF
TRBJ1-4 | - | TRBV6-5 | ASRRGTDGGLF
TRBJ1-5 | - | TRBV2 | ASSLQGLDQPQH
TRBJ2-5 | - | TRBV19 | ASSPGTRETQY
TRBJ1-3 | - | TRBV9 | ASSGGLSGNTIY
TRBJ2-1 | - | TRBV7-3 | ASSSWGGPRVEQF
TRBJ2-5 | - | TRBV5-5 | ASSRGTSGLSRETQY
TRBJ1-1 | - | TRBV5-6 | ASSLGQITNTEAF
TRBJ2-1 | - | TRBV2 | ASTTDMNNEQF
TRBJ1-2 | - | TRBV9 | ASSDIARGRAGYT